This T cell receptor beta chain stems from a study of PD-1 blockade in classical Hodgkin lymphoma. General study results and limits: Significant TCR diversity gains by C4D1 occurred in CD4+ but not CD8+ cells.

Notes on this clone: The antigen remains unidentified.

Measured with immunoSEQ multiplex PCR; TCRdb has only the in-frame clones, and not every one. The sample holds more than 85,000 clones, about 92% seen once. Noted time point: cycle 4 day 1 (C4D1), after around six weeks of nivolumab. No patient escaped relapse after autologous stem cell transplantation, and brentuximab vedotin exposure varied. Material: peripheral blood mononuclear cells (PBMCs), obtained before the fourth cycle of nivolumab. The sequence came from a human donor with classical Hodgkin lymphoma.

CDR3 nucleotide sequence: TGCGCCAGCAGCTTGGACTGGGTTGGAGAAAAACTGTTTTTT. Its translation: CASSLDWVGEKLFF. The gene calls are TRBV5-1 and TRBJ1-4; D remains ambiguous. The CDR3 runs to 14 residues. The germline V gene has CDR1 SGHRS and CDR2 YFSETQ. The V and J ends lost 0 bases and 8 bases respectively, with 11 bases between them.